The 6 T cell receptor beta chains presented below share a single source sample, sequenced in a study of CD8+CD57+ T cells in acquired aplastic anemia. Using genomic DNA as the template, TCR beta VDJ and CDR3 profiling was carried out. TCRdb reanalysed the reads using MiXCR and keeps one entry per CDR3 protein. This table has about 180,000 distinct CDR3 sequences, approximately 48% appearing once. Sequencing involved patients with CD8+CD57+ cell expansion previously shown by flow cytometry. Sequencing was done on a sample of sorted CD4+, CD8+, or CD8+CD57+ T cells (not recorded which) from PBMCs. The receptors originated from a human donor with aplastic anemia.

The chain joins TRBV3-1 to TRBJ1-5; 10 nucleotides align to TRBD1. Looked up from germline, CDR1 is LGHDT and CDR2 is YNNKEL (reference sequence). With 4 bases clipped from V and 5 bases from J, the junction kept 8 bases outside the gene matches. The CDR3 sequence is 16 residues long. CDR3 DNA sequence: TGTGCCAGCAGCCGAAGGCGGGACAGGGGTCATCAGCCCCAGCATTTT. It is translated as CASSRRRDRGHQPQHF.

This rearrangement joins TRBV20-1 to TRBJ2-5, with 9 nucleotides matching TRBD2. The V gene's germline CDR1 is DFQATT and CDR2 SNEGSKA (reference sequence). There are 16 residues in the CDR3. J lost 0 bases, V lost 3 bases, and 8 bases had no gene match. The CDR3, as DNA: TGCAGTGCTAGGGGGGGGACTAGCCAGTACCAAGAGACCCAGTACTTC. Translating it yields CSARGGTSQYQETQYF.

This clonotype was seen at least ten times. This chain links TRBV9 with TRBJ1-1; unclear D gene. The CDR3 is made up of 16 amino acids. V shed 0 bases and J shed 6 bases, with 18 bases lying between them. Germline values: CDR1 SGDLS, CDR2 YYNGEE. The CDR3 loop reads CASSVEYGRLNSEAFF. DNA for the CDR3: TGTGCCAGCAGCGTAGAGTATGGTAGACTTAACTCTGAAGCTTTCTTT.

This chain connects TRBV20-1 to TRBJ2-7; 9 positions agree with TRBD1. With 3 bases clipped from V and 1 base from J, the junction kept 4 bases outside the gene matches. CDR3 length: 14 residues. Germline lookup yields CDR1 DFQATT and CDR2 SNEGSKA (reference sequence). Here the CDR3 DNA reads TGCAGTGCTAGGGAACAGGGGGCGTCCTACGAGCAGTACTTC. Its translation is CSAREQGASYEQYF.

V is TRBV10-2 and J is TRBJ2-2; D gene uncertain. Per the germline V gene, CDR1 is WSHSY and CDR2 is SAAADI. V lost 7 bases to trimming and J lost 2 bases, with 14 bases between them. The CDR3 loop spans 15 amino acids. The CDR3 DNA reads TGCGCCAGCATGTCCCCGGGTAGTAACACCGGGGAGCTGTTTTTT. Protein: CASMSPGSNTGELFF.

This clonotype came up a few times. This chain uses TRBV10-2 with TRBJ2-5; D unclear. The CDR3 has 12 residues. Germline CDR1 is WSHSY and CDR2 is SAAADI. V lost 10 bases to trimming and J lost 4 bases, with 13 bases between them. The CDR3 reads CATWVGGETQYF. Here the CDR3 DNA reads TGCGCCACCTGGGTTGGTGGAGAGACCCAGTACTTC.